The 10 T cell receptor beta chains in this list originate from one sample, sequenced in a study of T-cell memory formation after mild COVID-19. Using its own MiXCR run on the 5' RACE reads, TCRdb lists one record per CDR3 protein. The data contain 160,000 or so distinct CDR3 sequences, about 28% of them singletons. Sequencing input: PBMCs or a T cell subset sorted from them (not recorded which). The receptors here all came from an adult woman who had mild COVID-19 (a few samples of this study predate the infection). Cell type and time point are not known.

The gene calls are TRBV29-1 and TRBJ2-5, with 8 positions matching TRBD2. V shed 2 bases and J 4 bases; nucleotides not matched to a gene: 6. The length of the CDR3 is 14 residues. Germline CDR1 and CDR2: SQVTM and ANQGSEA. The CDR3 DNA is TGCAGCGTTGAAAGTTCCGGGAGGGTAGAGACCCAGTACTTC. It yields the protein CSVESSGRVETQYF.

CDR3 loop: CSARGRGGYEQYF. The CDR3 DNA follows: TGCAGTGCTAGAGGGCGGGGGGGCTACGAGCAGTACTTC. J is TRBJ2-7 and V is TRBV20-1, with 9 bases that match TRBD2. This CDR3 region has 13 residues. The V gene's germline CDR1 is DFQATT and CDR2 SNEGSKA (reference sequence). The V segment lost 1 base and the J segment 3 bases; nucleotides outside the gene matches: 1.

The gene calls are TRBV16 and TRBJ2-7; 11 bases map to TRBD1. There are 15 residues in the CDR3. Germline CDR1 and CDR2: KGHSY and FQNENV. V was pared by 0 bases and J by 6 bases, with 4 bases of the junction left unmatched. The CDR3 sequence: CASSQSGGQGVEQYF. The CDR3 bases are TGTGCCAGCAGCCAATCCGGGGGACAGGGGGTCGAGCAGTACTTC.

The sample holds a few counts of this clonotype. The chain carries TRBV5-1 and TRBJ1-4; TRBD1 matches 7 bases. The CDR3 has 15 amino acids. V lost 4 bases and J lost 8; bases outside the gene matches: 11. CDR1 and CDR2 (germline): SGHRS, YFSETQ. DNA of the CDR3: TGCGCCAGCAGCCCGGACAGGTCCCGGGGGGAAAAACTGTTTTTT. It encodes CASSPDRSRGEKLFF.

V gene TRBV12-3 or TRBV12-4 combines with J gene TRBJ2-1; D is possibly TRBD2 (6 bases). V was pared by 5 bases and J by 7 bases, with 9 bases between. The CDR3 covers 12 residues. CDR3 sequence reads: CASSRLVNEQFF. The CDR3 DNA sequence: TGTGCCAGCAGTAGACTAGTGAATGAGCAGTTCTTC.

This clonotype showed up just a few times. The chain links TRBV6-5 to TRBJ2-3, with D possibly being TRBD2 (7 bases). V was trimmed by 4 bases and J by 0 bases, leaving 11 bases between them. Germline V gene lookup returns CDR1 MNHEY and CDR2 SVGAGI. The CDR3 runs 15 residues. The CDR3 sequence: CASSWGGTSTDTQYF. Here the CDR3 DNA reads TGTGCCAGCAGTTGGGGGGGCACTAGCACAGATACGCAGTATTTT.

The chain uses TRBV6-6 and TRBJ2-3; perhaps TRBD1 as D (6 bases). The CDR3 runs 17 residues. Germline assignment: CDR1 MNHNY and CDR2 SVGAGI (reference sequence). Trimming took 0 bases from V and 0 from J, leaving 13 bases between them. The CDR3 region is CASSYSWSQGSTDTQYF. DNA of the CDR3: TGTGCCAGCAGTTACTCGTGGTCTCAGGGGAGCACAGATACGCAGTATTTT.

The CDR3 coding sequence is TGCGCCAGCAGCAAGGCCAGCAGCGGCTACGAGCAGTACTTC. Residues: CASSKASSGYEQYF. The chain is built from TRBV4-1 and TRBJ2-7; D perhaps matches TRBD2 (5 bases). There are 14 residues in the CDR3. Per germline, CDR1 MGHRA and CDR2 YSYEKL. V was pared by 5 bases and J by 3 bases, with 14 bases between.

The rearrangement joins TRBV10-3 to TRBJ2-1; D is ambiguous. V shed 3 bases and J shed 4 bases, with 19 bases lying between them. The CDR3 has 17 amino acids. The germline V gene encodes CDR1 ENHRY and CDR2 SYGVKD. In DNA, the CDR3 is TGTGCCATCAGTGACGTGGACGTGACCCCCCCATACAATGAGCAGTTCTTC. Protein product: CAISDVDVTPPYNEQFF.

This clonotype was seen a few times. The rearrangement links TRBV7-6 to TRBJ2-7; D gene uncertain. Germline CDR1 SGHVS, CDR2 FNYEAQ. This CDR3 is built from 15 residues. V was cut by 5 bases and J by 0 bases, with 14 bases left in between. CDR3 nucleotides: TGTGCCAGCAGCCCCTTGGCGATTAGCTCCTACGAGCAGTACTTC. This sequence encodes CASSPLAISSYEQYF.